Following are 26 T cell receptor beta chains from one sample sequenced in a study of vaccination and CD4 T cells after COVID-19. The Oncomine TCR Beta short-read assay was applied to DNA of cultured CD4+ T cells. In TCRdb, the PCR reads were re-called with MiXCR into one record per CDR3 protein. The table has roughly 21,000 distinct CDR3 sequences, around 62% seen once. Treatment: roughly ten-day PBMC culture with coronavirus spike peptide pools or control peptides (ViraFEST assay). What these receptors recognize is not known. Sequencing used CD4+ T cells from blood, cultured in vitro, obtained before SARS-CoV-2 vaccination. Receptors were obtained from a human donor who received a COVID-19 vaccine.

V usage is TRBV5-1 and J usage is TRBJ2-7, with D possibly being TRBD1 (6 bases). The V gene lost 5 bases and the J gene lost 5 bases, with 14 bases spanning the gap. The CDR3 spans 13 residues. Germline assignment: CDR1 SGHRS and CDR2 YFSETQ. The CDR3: CASRGGEHDEQYF. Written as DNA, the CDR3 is TGCGCCAGCAGAGGGGGAGAACACGACGAGCAGTACTTC.

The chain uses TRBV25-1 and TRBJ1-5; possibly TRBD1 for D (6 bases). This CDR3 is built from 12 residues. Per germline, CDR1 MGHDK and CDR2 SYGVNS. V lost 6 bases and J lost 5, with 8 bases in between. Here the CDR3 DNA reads TGTGCCAGCAGACAGGGAGATCAGCCCCAGCATTTT. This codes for CASRQGDQPQHF.

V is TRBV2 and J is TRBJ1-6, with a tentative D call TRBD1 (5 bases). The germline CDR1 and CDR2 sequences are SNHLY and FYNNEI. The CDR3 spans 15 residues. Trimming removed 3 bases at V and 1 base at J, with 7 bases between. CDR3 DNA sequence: TGTGCCAGCAGTGACAGGGTATCCTATAATTCACCCCTCCACTTT. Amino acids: CASSDRVSYNSPLHF.

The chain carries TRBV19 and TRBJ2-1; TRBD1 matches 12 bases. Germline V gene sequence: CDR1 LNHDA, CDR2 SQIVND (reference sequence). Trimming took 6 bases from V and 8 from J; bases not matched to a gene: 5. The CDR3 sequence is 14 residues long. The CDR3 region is CASRGTGGRDEQFF. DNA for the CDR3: TGTGCCAGTAGAGGGACAGGGGGCCGGGATGAGCAGTTCTTC.

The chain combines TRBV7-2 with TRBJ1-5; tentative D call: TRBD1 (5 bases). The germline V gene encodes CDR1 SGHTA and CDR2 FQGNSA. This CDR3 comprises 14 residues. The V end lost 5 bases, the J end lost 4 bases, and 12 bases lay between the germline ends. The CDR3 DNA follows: TGTGCCAGCAGCGCGCCCGGGACTAATCAGCCCCAGCATTTT. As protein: CASSAPGTNQPQHF.

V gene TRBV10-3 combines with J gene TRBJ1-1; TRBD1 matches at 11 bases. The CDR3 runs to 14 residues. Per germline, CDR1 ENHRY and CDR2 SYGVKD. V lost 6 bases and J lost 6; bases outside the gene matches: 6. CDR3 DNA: TGTGCCATCAGGAAAGGACAGGGGGCCTCTGAAGCTTTCTTT. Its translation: CAIRKGQGASEAFF.

This CDR3 is CSARVPPNSPLHF. CDR3 sequence (DNA): TGCAGTGCTAGAGTTCCGCCAAATTCACCCCTCCACTTT. The chain couples TRBV20-1 to TRBJ1-6; D not certain. The V end lost 1 base, the J end lost 7 bases, and 8 bases lay between the germline ends. The CDR3 is 13 residues long. Germline-derived CDR1 and CDR2 are DFQATT and SNEGSKA (reference sequence).

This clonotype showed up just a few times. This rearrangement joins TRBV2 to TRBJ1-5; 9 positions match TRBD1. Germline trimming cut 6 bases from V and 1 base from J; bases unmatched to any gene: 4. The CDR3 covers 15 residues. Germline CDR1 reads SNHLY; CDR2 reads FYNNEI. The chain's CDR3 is CASRADRGSNQPQHF. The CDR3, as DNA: TGTGCCAGCAGGGCGGACAGGGGAAGCAATCAGCCCCAGCATTTT.

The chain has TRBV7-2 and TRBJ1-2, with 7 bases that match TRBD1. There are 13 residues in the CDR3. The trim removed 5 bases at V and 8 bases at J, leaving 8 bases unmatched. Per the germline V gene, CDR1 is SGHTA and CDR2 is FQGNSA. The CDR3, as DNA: TGTGCCAGCAGCCAGCAGGGGGTGGAAGGCTACACCTTC. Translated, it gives CASSQQGVEGYTF.

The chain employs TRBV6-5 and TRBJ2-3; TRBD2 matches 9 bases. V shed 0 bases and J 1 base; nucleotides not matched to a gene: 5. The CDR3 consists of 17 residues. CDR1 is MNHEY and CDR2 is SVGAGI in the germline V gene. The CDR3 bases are TGTGCCAGCAGTTACTCGCTCGCTAGCGGGGGCACAGATACGCAGTATTTT. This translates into CASSYSLASGGTDTQYF.

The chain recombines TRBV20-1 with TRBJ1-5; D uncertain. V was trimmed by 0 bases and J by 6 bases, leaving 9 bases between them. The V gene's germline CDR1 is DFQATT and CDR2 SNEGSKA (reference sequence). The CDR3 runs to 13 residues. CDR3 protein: CSARDPAGQPQHF. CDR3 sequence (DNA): TGCAGTGCTAGAGACCCAGCCGGTCAGCCCCAGCATTTT.

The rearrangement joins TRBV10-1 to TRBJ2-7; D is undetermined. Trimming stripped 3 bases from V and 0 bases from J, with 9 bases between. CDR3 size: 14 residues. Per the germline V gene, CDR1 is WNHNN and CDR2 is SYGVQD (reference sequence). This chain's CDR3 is CASSESAFSYEQYF. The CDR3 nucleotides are TGCGCCAGCAGTGAATCGGCTTTCTCCTACGAGCAGTACTTC.

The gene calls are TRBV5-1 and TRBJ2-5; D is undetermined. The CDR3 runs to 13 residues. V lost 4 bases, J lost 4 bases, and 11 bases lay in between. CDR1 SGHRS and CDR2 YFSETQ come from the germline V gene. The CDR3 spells CASSVQVGETQYF. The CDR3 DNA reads TGCGCCAGCAGCGTCCAGGTAGGAGAGACCCAGTACTTC.

The CDR3 DNA follows: TGTGCCAGTAGTACCCGCCAGGGGGCAGGGGAGAGCAATCAGCCCCAGCATTTT. Translation: CASSTRQGAGESNQPQHF. The chain links TRBV19 to TRBJ1-5, with 8 bases identical to TRBD1. There are 18 residues in the CDR3. Germline V gene sequence: CDR1 LNHDA, CDR2 SQIVND (reference sequence). The ends lost 4 bases at V and 1 base at J; junction bases unmatched: 12.

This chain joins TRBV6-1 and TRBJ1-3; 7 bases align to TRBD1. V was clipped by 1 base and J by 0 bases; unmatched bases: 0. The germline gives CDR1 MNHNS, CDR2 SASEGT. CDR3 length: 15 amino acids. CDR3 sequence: CASSEEGASGNTIYF. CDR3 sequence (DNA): TGTGCCAGCAGTGAAGAGGGGGCCTCTGGAAACACCATATATTTT.

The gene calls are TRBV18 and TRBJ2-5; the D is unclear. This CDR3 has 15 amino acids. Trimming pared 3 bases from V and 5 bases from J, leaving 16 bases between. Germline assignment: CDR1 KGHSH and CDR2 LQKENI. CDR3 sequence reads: CASSPNPLPLETQYF. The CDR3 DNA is TGTGCCAGCTCACCTAATCCTTTACCGCTGGAGACCCAGTACTTC.

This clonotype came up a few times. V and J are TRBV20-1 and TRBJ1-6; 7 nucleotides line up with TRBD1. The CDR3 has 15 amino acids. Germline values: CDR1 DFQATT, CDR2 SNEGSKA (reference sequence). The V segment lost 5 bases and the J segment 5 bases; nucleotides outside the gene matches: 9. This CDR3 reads CSAPTGAGNNSPLHF. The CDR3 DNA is TGCAGTGCTCCCACAGGGGCCGGTAATAATTCACCCCTCCACTTT.

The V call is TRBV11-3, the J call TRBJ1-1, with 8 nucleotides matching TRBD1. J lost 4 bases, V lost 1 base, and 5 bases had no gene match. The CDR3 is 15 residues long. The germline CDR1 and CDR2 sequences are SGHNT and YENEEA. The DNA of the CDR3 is TGTGCCAGCAGCTTAGTGTCAGGGGGCGGCACTGAAGCTTTCTTT. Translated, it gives CASSLVSGGGTEAFF.

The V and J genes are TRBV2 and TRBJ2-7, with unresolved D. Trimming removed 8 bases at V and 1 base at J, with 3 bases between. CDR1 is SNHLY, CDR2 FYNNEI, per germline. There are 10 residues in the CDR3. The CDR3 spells CASSSYEQYF. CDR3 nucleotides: TGTGCCAGCTCATCCTACGAGCAGTACTTC.

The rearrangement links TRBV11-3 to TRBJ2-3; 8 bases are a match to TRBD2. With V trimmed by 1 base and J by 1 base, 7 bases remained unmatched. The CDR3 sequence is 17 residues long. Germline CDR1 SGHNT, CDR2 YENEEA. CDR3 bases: TGTGCCAGCAGCTTAGGGTCTGCGGGGGGTGGCACAGATACGCAGTATTTT. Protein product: CASSLGSAGGGTDTQYF.

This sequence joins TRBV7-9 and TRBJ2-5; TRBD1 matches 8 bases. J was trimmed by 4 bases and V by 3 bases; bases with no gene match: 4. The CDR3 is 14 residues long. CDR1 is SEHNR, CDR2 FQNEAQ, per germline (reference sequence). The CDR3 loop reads CASSFGQGGETQYF. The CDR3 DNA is TGTGCCAGCAGCTTTGGACAGGGAGGAGAGACCCAGTACTTC.

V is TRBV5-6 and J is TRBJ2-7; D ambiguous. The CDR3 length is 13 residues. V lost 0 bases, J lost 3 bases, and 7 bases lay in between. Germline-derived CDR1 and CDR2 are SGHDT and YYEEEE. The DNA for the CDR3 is TGTGCCAGCAGCTTGGGCCAGCGCTACGAGCAGTACTTC. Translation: CASSLGQRYEQYF.

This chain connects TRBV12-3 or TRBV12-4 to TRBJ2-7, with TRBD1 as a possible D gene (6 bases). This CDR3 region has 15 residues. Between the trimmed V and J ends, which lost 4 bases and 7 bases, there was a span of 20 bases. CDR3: CASSSSGQLSGEQYF. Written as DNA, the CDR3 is TGTGCCAGCAGTTCGTCGGGACAACTTTCGGGGGAGCAGTACTTC.

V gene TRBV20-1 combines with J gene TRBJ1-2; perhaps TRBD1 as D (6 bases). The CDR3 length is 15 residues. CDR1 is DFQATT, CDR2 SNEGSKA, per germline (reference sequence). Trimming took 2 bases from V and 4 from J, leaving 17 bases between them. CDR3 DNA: TGCAGTGCTAGATCGCCGGGAGGGGGAAGCTATGGCTACACCTTC. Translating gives CSARSPGGGSYGYTF.

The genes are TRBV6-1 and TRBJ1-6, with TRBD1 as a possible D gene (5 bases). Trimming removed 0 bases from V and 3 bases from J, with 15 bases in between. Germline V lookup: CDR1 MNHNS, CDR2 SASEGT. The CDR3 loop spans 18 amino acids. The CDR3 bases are TGTGCCAGCAGTGAAGCGCAGGGACCCGAGCGCTATAATTCACCCCTCCACTTT. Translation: CASSEAQGPERYNSPLHF.

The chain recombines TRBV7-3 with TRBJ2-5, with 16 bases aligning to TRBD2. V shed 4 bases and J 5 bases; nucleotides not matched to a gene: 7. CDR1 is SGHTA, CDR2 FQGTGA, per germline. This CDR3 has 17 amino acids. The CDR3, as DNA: TGTGCCAGCAGCTCCGGGACTAGCGGGGGGGCTCGGGAGACCCAGTACTTC. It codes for CASSSGTSGGARETQYF.